This is a list of T cell receptor beta chains from one sample in a study of T cells after somatic rescue of genetic block. The assay was immunoSEQ multiplex PCR, and TCRdb's table has in-frame clones only and misses some. The profile shows about 14,000 clones, more than 70% of them singletons. The specimen was peripheral blood mononuclear cells (PBMCs). The origin of the receptors is a man aged 18 to 29. Each CDR3 is given with its conserved first and last residue. D genes are given only for firm matches. Only part of the rows carry a size: once, few, many, or a class if the clone is expanded.

d_gene: -
abundance: few
v_gene: TRBV10-3
j_gene: TRBJ2-7
CDR3nt: TGTGCCATCAGTGAGGACAGGATCTCCTACGAGCAGTACTTC
CDR3aa: CAISEDRISYEQYF

d_gene: -
abundance: -
v_gene: TRBV6-1
j_gene: TRBJ1-1
CDR3nt: TGTGCCAGCAGTACCTCAACGGGAGGGAACACTGAAGCTTTCTTT
CDR3aa: CASSTSTGGNTEAFF

d_gene: -
abundance: -
v_gene: TRBV28
j_gene: TRBJ2-5
CDR3nt: TGTGCCAGCAGTGACAGGCCGGGTCGGGAGACCCAGTACTTC
CDR3aa: CASSDRPGRETQYF

d_gene: TRBD1
abundance: few
v_gene: TRBV5-1
j_gene: TRBJ2-7
CDR3nt: TGCGCCAGCAGCCTCCCCTTGGGACAGGGAGCCTACGAGCAGTACTTC
CDR3aa: CASSLPLGQGAYEQYF

d_gene: -
abundance: -
v_gene: TRBV10-3
j_gene: TRBJ1-2
CDR3nt: TGTGCCATCGGGGGTAACTATGGCTACACCTTC
CDR3aa: CAIGGNYGYTF

d_gene: TRBD1
abundance: once
v_gene: TRBV18
j_gene: TRBJ2-2
CDR3nt: TGTGCCAGCTCACCACTGTTCCAGGGGGCGAGCACCGGGGAGCTGTTTTTT
CDR3aa: CASSPLFQGASTGELFF

d_gene: -
abundance: -
v_gene: TRBV2
j_gene: TRBJ1-1
CDR3nt: TGTGCCAGCGCCGTGGAGCCCGTTACGGGGGGGAACACTGAAGCTTTCTTT
CDR3aa: CASAVEPVTGGNTEAFF

d_gene: -
abundance: -
v_gene: TRBV29-1
j_gene: TRBJ2-7
CDR3nt: TGCAGCGTTGGGCGTTATGGGGCCTCCTACGAGCAGTACTTC
CDR3aa: CSVGRYGASYEQYF

d_gene: -
abundance: -
v_gene: TRBV6-5
j_gene: TRBJ2-7
CDR3nt: TGTGCCAGCAGTCTGCGGGGGCCCTACGAGCAGTACTTC
CDR3aa: CASSLRGPYEQYF

d_gene: -
abundance: -
v_gene: TRBV11-3
j_gene: TRBJ2-7
CDR3nt: TGTGCCAGCAGCTTACGGTTATGGGTGTCCTACGAGCAGTACTTC
CDR3aa: CASSLRLWVSYEQYF

d_gene: -
abundance: -
v_gene: TRBV6-4
j_gene: TRBJ2-1
CDR3nt: TGTGCCAGCAGTGCCCAGGGGGGGGAGAGGCAGTTCTTC
CDR3aa: CASSAQGGERQFF

d_gene: -
abundance: few
v_gene: TRBV6-1
j_gene: TRBJ2-1
CDR3nt: TGTGCCAGCAGTGAGCCTCCAGGAGCTAGCTTCGATGAGCAGTTCTTC
CDR3aa: CASSEPPGASFDEQFF

d_gene: -
abundance: -
v_gene: TRBV18
j_gene: TRBJ2-1
CDR3nt: TGTGCCAGCTCACCCCTCGACAGGGAGCAGTTCTTC
CDR3aa: CASSPLDREQFF

d_gene: -
abundance: -
v_gene: TRBV2
j_gene: TRBJ1-2
CDR3nt: TGTGCCAGCAGTGAATACGGGGAAATCAATGGCTACACCTTC
CDR3aa: CASSEYGEINGYTF

d_gene: -
abundance: -
v_gene: TRBV5-6
j_gene: TRBJ2-7
CDR3nt: TGTGCCAGCAGCTTGGCATCCTCCTACGAGCAGTACTTC
CDR3aa: CASSLASSYEQYF

d_gene: TRBD1
abundance: -
v_gene: TRBV5-3
j_gene: TRBJ1-2
CDR3nt: TGTGCCAGAAGCTTGGAGGGACAGGGGTTTTATGGCTACACCTTC
CDR3aa: CARSLEGQGFYGYTF

d_gene: -
abundance: -
v_gene: TRBV7-9
j_gene: TRBJ2-7
CDR3nt: TGTGCCAGCAGCCTTGGACAGCCGGGTAAGCAGTACTTC
CDR3aa: CASSLGQPGKQYF

d_gene: TRBD1
abundance: few
v_gene: TRBV18
j_gene: TRBJ2-4
CDR3nt: TGTGCCAGCTCATCAACCGCCGGGACAGGGTTAATCAAAAACATTCAGTACTTC
CDR3aa: CASSSTAGTGLIKNIQYF

d_gene: -
abundance: -
v_gene: TRBV30
j_gene: TRBJ2-3
CDR3nt: TGTGCCTGGAGTGGGGCAGGGTTTTCCACAGATACGCAGTATTTT
CDR3aa: CAWSGAGFSTDTQYF

d_gene: TRBD2
abundance: -
v_gene: TRBV5-1
j_gene: TRBJ2-1
CDR3nt: TGCGCCAGCAGCTTAATGGCTAGCGGGTCCTACAATGAGCAGTTCTTC
CDR3aa: CASSLMASGSYNEQFF

d_gene: -
abundance: -
v_gene: TRBV29-1
j_gene: TRBJ2-5
CDR3nt: TGCAGCGAGACAGCAGCTGAAGAGACCCAGTACTTC
CDR3aa: CSETAAEETQYF

d_gene: TRBD1
abundance: -
v_gene: TRBV30
j_gene: TRBJ2-5
CDR3nt: TGTGCCTGGAGGACATTGGACAGGGGATTAGGGACCCAGTACTTC
CDR3aa: CAWRTLDRGLGTQYF

d_gene: TRBD1
abundance: -
v_gene: TRBV29-1
j_gene: TRBJ1-2
CDR3nt: TGCAGCGTTGGGGACAGGGGACATGGCTACACCTTC
CDR3aa: CSVGDRGHGYTF

d_gene: TRBD2
abundance: few
v_gene: TRBV6-5
j_gene: TRBJ2-1
CDR3nt: TGTGCCAGCAGGCCGACTAGCGGGGTCTACAATGAGCAGTTCTTC
CDR3aa: CASRPTSGVYNEQFF

d_gene: -
abundance: -
v_gene: TRBV29-1
j_gene: TRBJ1-1
CDR3nt: TGCAGCGTTGAGGGCCGGGGGACTGAAGCTTTCTTT
CDR3aa: CSVEGRGTEAFF

d_gene: TRBD1
abundance: -
v_gene: TRBV4-1
j_gene: TRBJ2-1
CDR3nt: TGCGCCAGCAGCCAAGGGACAGGGGGCGCCTACTACAATGAGCAGTTCTTC
CDR3aa: CASSQGTGGAYYNEQFF

d_gene: -
abundance: -
v_gene: TRBV5-1
j_gene: TRBJ1-1
CDR3nt: TGCGCCAGCAGCTTGGGGTTGAACACTGAAGCTTTCTTT
CDR3aa: CASSLGLNTEAFF

d_gene: -
abundance: -
v_gene: TRBV30
j_gene: TRBJ2-7
CDR3nt: TGTGCCTGGAGTCTAGGGGCCCCCTCCTACGAGCAGTACTTC
CDR3aa: CAWSLGAPSYEQYF

d_gene: -
abundance: few
v_gene: TRBV5-4
j_gene: TRBJ1-1
CDR3nt: TGTGCCAGCAGCTTGAACAGGATTGAAGCTTTCTTT
CDR3aa: CASSLNRIEAFF

d_gene: -
abundance: -
v_gene: TRBV7-9
j_gene: TRBJ2-3
CDR3nt: TGTGCCAGCAGCCTCCCTGATCAGGCAGATACGCAGTATTTT
CDR3aa: CASSLPDQADTQYF

d_gene: -
abundance: -
v_gene: TRBV2
j_gene: TRBJ2-3
CDR3nt: TGTGCCAGCAGCCACAGCACAGATACGCAGTATTTT
CDR3aa: CASSHSTDTQYF

d_gene: TRBD1
abundance: -
v_gene: TRBV4-1
j_gene: TRBJ1-5
CDR3nt: TGCGCCAGCAGCCGAGGGACAGGGGGTTACAATCAGCCCCAGCATTTT
CDR3aa: CASSRGTGGYNQPQHF

d_gene: TRBD2
abundance: -
v_gene: TRBV28
j_gene: TRBJ2-1
CDR3nt: TGTGCCAGCAGTTCCCTCTTGACTAGCGGTGATCTCTACAATGAGCAGTTCTTC
CDR3aa: CASSSLLTSGDLYNEQFF

d_gene: TRBD2
abundance: -
v_gene: TRBV4-2
j_gene: TRBJ2-3
CDR3nt: TGTGCCAGCAGTCGGACTAGCGGGGCGGTTGAAGATACGCAGTATTTT
CDR3aa: CASSRTSGAVEDTQYF

d_gene: -
abundance: few
v_gene: TRBV5-5
j_gene: TRBJ1-4
CDR3nt: TGTGCCAGCAGCTTCACCCCGCCTAAGGAAAAACTGTTTTTT
CDR3aa: CASSFTPPKEKLFF

d_gene: -
abundance: few
v_gene: TRBV27
j_gene: TRBJ2-7
CDR3nt: TGTGCCAGCAGTCCCGGGACACCGATCTACGAGCAGTACTTC
CDR3aa: CASSPGTPIYEQYF

d_gene: -
abundance: few
v_gene: TRBV6-6
j_gene: TRBJ2-5
CDR3nt: TGTGCCAGCTCAAAGGGGATCGTTCAAGAGACCCAGTACTTC
CDR3aa: CASSKGIVQETQYF

d_gene: TRBD2
abundance: -
v_gene: TRBV18
j_gene: TRBJ2-1
CDR3nt: TGTGCCAGCTCACCCGGTACTAGCGGGAGGGCCACGTTCTTC
CDR3aa: CASSPGTSGRATFF

d_gene: -
abundance: -
v_gene: TRBV9
j_gene: TRBJ2-7
CDR3nt: TGTGCCAGCAGCGAACAGGGTGGACTTAGCTACGAGCAGTACTTC
CDR3aa: CASSEQGGLSYEQYF

d_gene: -
abundance: few
v_gene: TRBV6-6
j_gene: TRBJ2-4
CDR3nt: TGTGCCAGCAGTTCTTACAGGGAAACCAAAAACATTCAGTACTTC
CDR3aa: CASSSYRETKNIQYF

d_gene: -
abundance: few
v_gene: TRBV10-3
j_gene: TRBJ2-7
CDR3nt: TGTGCCATCAGTACAGGTAGGAGTTCCTACGAGCAGTACTTC
CDR3aa: CAISTGRSSYEQYF

d_gene: -
abundance: few
v_gene: TRBV29-1
j_gene: TRBJ2-6
CDR3nt: TGCAGCGTTGAAGGGTCTGGGGCCAACGTCCTGACTTTC
CDR3aa: CSVEGSGANVLTF